The sequence of this TCR beta chain was determined in a study of regulatory T cells in long-lasting Graves disease. TCR beta libraries were built with iRepertoire HTBI primers and Arm-PCR of CDR3 regions. Via MiXCR, TCRdb re-called the multiplex PCR reads, giving one row per CDR3 protein. The table shows about 470,000 distinct CDR3 sequences, with 15% occurring only once. Germline V CDR1 and CDR2: MDHEN, SYDVKM. The CDR3 has 13 amino acids. V lost 5 bases and J lost 6, with 11 bases in between. As to time point: newly diagnosed GD, antithyroid drugs for less than 3 months. Preparation of the TCR library used RNA extracted from PBMCs. The sample holds a few counts of this clonotype. Separately, the same data were catalogued under a study of T cells in Graves' hyperthyroidism and ophthalmopathy. From that paper: Absence of ophthalmopathy progression within 18 months defined stable Graves' hyperthyroidism. The model made its ophthalmopathy prediction, and onset followed a median about 6.8 months later.

The chain is built from TRBV28 and TRBJ2-1; D is uncertain. The clonotype was recovered from a woman in her thirties with Graves disease. The specimen comprised peripheral blood mononuclear cells (PBMCs), sampled at new diagnosis, from a patient treated with antithyroid drugs. This CDR3 reads CASSQTRSNEQFF. Here the CDR3 DNA reads TGTGCCAGCAGTCAGACAAGGAGCAATGAGCAGTTCTTC.